These 6 T cell receptor beta chains were all obtained from the same sample, sequenced in a study of blood T cell repertoires in COVID-19 (dated by TCRdb to between 2020 and 2021). The library was obtained by the immunoSEQ multiplex PCR assay. This immuneACCESS table, as held by TCRdb, lists in-frame sequences with V and J called but not all clones. Of the missing ones, under half trace to an unresolved V gene in checked studies; the others have no known cause. The sample table contains around 99,000 clones; only one count was recorded for 79% of them. The top ten constitute around a sixth of the sample. Input material: peripheral blood. The receptor source for this set is a woman of 80 years or more with active or convalescent COVID-19.

The CDR3 DNA reads as TGCGCCAGCACCAACCAAGAGACCCAGTACTTC. Translation: CASTNQETQYF. The chain joins TRBV4-1 to TRBJ2-5; D is unclear. The germline V gene encodes CDR1 MGHRA and CDR2 YSYEKL. The CDR3 loop spans 11 amino acids. V was clipped by 7 bases and J by 0 bases, with 3 bases between them.

The CDR3 sequence is CASSRWGGTEQYF. CDR3 sequence (DNA): TGTGCCAGCAGCCGTTGGGGGGGGACCGAGCAGTACTTC. The chain joins TRBV5-6 to TRBJ2-7; TRBD2 aligns across 7 bases. The CDR3 spans 13 residues. Trimming cost V 4 bases and J 6 bases; bases outside gene matches: 7. Germline lookup yields CDR1 SGHDT and CDR2 YYEEEE.

This chain joins TRBV10-3 and TRBJ2-7, with 12 nucleotides matching TRBD2. The CDR3 length is 15 residues. Losses at the gene ends were 3 bases for V and 2 bases for J; bases not matched to a gene: 2. CDR1 is ENHRY and CDR2 is SYGVKD in the germline V gene. The CDR3 bases are TGTGCCATCAGTGACGGACTAGCGGGACCCTACGAGCAGTACTTC. Encoded protein: CAISDGLAGPYEQYF.

This chain joins TRBV7-7 and TRBJ2-3; 8 bases match TRBD2. Germline values: CDR1 SSHAT, CDR2 FNYEAQ (reference sequence). V lost 3 bases, J lost 5 bases, and 7 bases stayed unmatched. The CDR3 consists of 15 residues. The CDR3 reads CASSFGSGSGDTQYF. DNA for the CDR3: TGTGCCAGCAGCTTCGGAAGCGGGAGTGGAGATACGCAGTATTTT.

The rearrangement joins TRBV14 to TRBJ2-1; D uncertain. This CDR3 contains 13 residues. Trimming took 1 base from V and 12 from J, leaving 13 bases between them. Per the germline V gene, CDR1 is SGHDN and CDR2 is FVKESK. Here the CDR3 reads CASSQAYRGGQFF. The CDR3 bases are TGTGCCAGCAGCCAAGCTTATAGAGGTGGGCAGTTCTTC.

This rearrangement joins TRBV20-1 to TRBJ2-1; 10 bases fit TRBD2. There are 15 residues in the CDR3. CDR1 is DFQATT, CDR2 SNEGSKA, per germline (reference sequence). Germline trimming cut 3 bases from V and 2 bases from J; bases unmatched to any gene: 4. The CDR3, as DNA: TGCAGTGCTAGTGACAGCGGGAGGGCCTACAATGAGCAGTTCTTC. It yields the protein CSASDSGRAYNEQFF.